This T cell receptor (beta chain) is drawn from a study of blood T cell repertoires in COVID-19. Enrolled through a virtual design, the participants were between roughly 18 and 90 years of age and came from about two dozen US areas. Either two negative PCRs, clearance, or symptom resolution qualified Cohort 3 donors as recovered. This CDR3 has 14 amino acids. Germline V CDR1 and CDR2: LGHDT, YNNKEL (reference sequence). Trimming removed 0 bases at V and 8 bases at J, with 13 bases between. Clones were sequenced by immunoSEQ multiplex PCR, and TCRdb holds only the in-frame ones, with some missing. The sample lists over 250,000 clones; about 87% were seen once.

The sequence was obtained from a woman between 25 and 40 years old who had recovered from COVID-19. Sequenced input: PBMCs or T cells enriched from blood (not recorded which). The J gene is TRBJ1-2, the V gene TRBV3-1 (or the pseudogene TRBV3-2); D gene unclear. CDR3 sequence reads: CASSQENSGRGYTF. The CDR3 DNA reads TGTGCCAGCAGCCAAGAAAACAGTGGGAGAGGCTACACCTTC.